The clone carrying this TCR beta chain was seen only a few times. Its antigen remains unidentified. This sample was taken from a study of Graves' ophthalmopathy and Graves' hyperthyroidism. Study-wide points: The study's model predicted ophthalmopathy progression at roughly 64% sensitivity and 72.22% specificity. Cross-validated, the 13-signature model showed 87.88%/81.08% sensitivity/specificity, and 80%/75% in the test set. Blood was where most expanded thyroid clonotypes above 0.001 frequency also turned up.

Other autoimmune disease, uncontrolled infection, pregnancy and lactation led to exclusion. The TCR beta CDR3 regions underwent amplification from RNA transcripts. The authors performed first-round RT-PCR with HTBI primers and then a second-round multiplex PCR. TCRdb passed the multiplex PCR reads through MiXCR, listing each CDR3 protein once. The table has 580,000 or so distinct CDR3 sequences, about 35% seen once; the top ten hold about 4.2%. CDR1 is MDHEN and CDR2 is SYDVKM in the germline V gene. Germline trimming cut 5 bases from V and 4 bases from J; bases unmatched to any gene: 6. This CDR3 comprises 14 residues.

This receptor was obtained from an adult man with Graves' hyperthyroidism. The sample was peripheral blood or thyroid tissue (not recorded which). The rearrangement uses TRBV28 and TRBJ2-7, with 9 positions matching TRBD1. CDR3 loop: CASSAGTGWYEQYF. The CDR3 coding sequence is TGTGCCAGCAGTGCCGGGACAGGGTGGTACGAGCAGTACTTC.